A single sample is the source of the 7 T cell receptor beta chains below, sequenced in a study of blood T cell repertoires in COVID-19. TCRdb's copy holds only in-frame clones and misses some; the assay was immunoSEQ multiplex PCR. The table records 150,000 to 200,000 clones, about 88% of them present only once. The sample comprised PBMCs or T cells enriched from blood (not recorded which). These receptors were obtained from a woman aged 18 to 35 who had recovered from COVID-19.

This clone was found a few times. This rearrangement joins TRBV12-5 to TRBJ2-1; TRBD2 aligns across 10 bases. V was pared by 2 bases and J by 6 bases, with 4 bases of the junction left unmatched. This CDR3 spans 15 amino acids. Per the germline V gene, CDR1 is LGHNT and CDR2 is FRNRAP. The CDR3 bases are TGTGCTAGTGGTTTGATTCCTAGCGGGGGCAATGAGCAGTTCTTC. Translation gives CASGLIPSGGNEQFF.

The rearrangement uses TRBV27 and TRBJ2-3, with 10 bases aligning to TRBD1. Germline V gives CDR1 MNHEY, CDR2 SMNVEV (reference sequence). The CDR3 sequence is 15 residues long. With V trimmed by 6 bases and J by 3 bases, 6 bases remained unmatched. In DNA, the CDR3 is TGTGCCAGCAGATACGGGACAGGGGAAACAGATACGCAGTATTTT. This encodes CASRYGTGETDTQYF.

Written as DNA, the CDR3 is TGTGCCAGCAGTGAAGTGGGGGGGCCAAGCGGCTACACCTTC. Translating it yields CASSEVGGPSGYTF. This rearrangement joins TRBV2 to TRBJ1-2; a possible D gene is TRBD1 (6 bases). V lost 1 base and J lost 8, with 14 bases in between. The CDR3 covers 14 residues. Germline V gene lookup returns CDR1 SNHLY and CDR2 FYNNEI.

The CDR3 loop is CASSYGTGTAMSEQYF. In DNA, the CDR3 is TGCGCCAGCAGCTACGGGACGGGGACAGCAATGTCCGAGCAGTACTTC. The V gene is TRBV5-1, the J gene TRBJ2-7, with 7 bases identical to TRBD1. V lost 3 bases and J lost 6; bases outside the gene matches: 15. Germline V gene lookup returns CDR1 SGHRS and CDR2 YFSETQ. The CDR3 contains 16 residues.

The chain employs TRBV10-3 and TRBJ1-2, with TRBD1 matching over 8 bases. The ends lost 7 bases at V and 2 bases at J; junction bases unmatched: 6. Germline assignment: CDR1 ENHRY and CDR2 SYGVKD. The CDR3 runs to 14 residues. CDR3 bases: TGTGCCATCAAGGACAGGGCAGACAACTATGGCTACACCTTC. It codes for CAIKDRADNYGYTF.

The rearrangement joins TRBV5-1 to TRBJ1-1; perhaps TRBD1 as D (6 bases). The V gene lost 0 bases and the J gene lost 8 bases, with 17 bases spanning the gap. This CDR3 is 15 amino acids long. Germline assignment: CDR1 SGHRS and CDR2 YFSETQ. DNA of the CDR3: TGCGCCAGCAGCTTGGCCGCCAGGGGAAGTAGGGAAGCTTTCTTT. The encoded protein is CASSLAARGSREAFF.

The V gene is TRBV7-8, the J gene TRBJ1-5; 7 bases agree with TRBD1. J gave up 0 bases and V 5 bases, and 4 bases lay outside the gene matches. The CDR3 runs 15 residues. Germline CDR1 SGHVS, CDR2 FQNEAQ. The CDR3 sequence is CASSPTGDSNQPQHF. The CDR3 nucleotides are TGTGCCAGCAGCCCAACAGGGGATAGCAATCAGCCCCAGCATTTT.